The TCR beta chain described here comes from a study of blood T cell repertoires in COVID-19. The CDR3 length is 11 residues. Germline loops: CDR1 SQVTM, CDR2 ANQGSEA. The V end lost 8 bases, the J end lost 7 bases, and 14 bases lay between the germline ends. In the study's own analysis: Amplification of reference gene primers was used by the study to estimate nucleated cell counts. Clones were sequenced by immunoSEQ multiplex PCR, and TCRdb holds only the in-frame ones, with some missing. The DNA gave D and trimming, while V, J and clone size come from that table. The repertoire holds approximately 170,000 clones, approximately 80% seen once, with approximately 13% in the top ten.

The TCR originated in a man aged 70-80 years who had recovered from COVID-19. V and J are TRBV29-1 and TRBJ2-5; D is possibly TRBD2 (5 bases). Material for sequencing was peripheral blood. This CDR3 reads CSNIASGTQYF. CDR3 DNA sequence: TGCAGCAACATCGCAAGCGGGACCCAGTACTTC. Drawing the rest from reference TRBV29-1 and TRBJ2-5, the complete variable domain is SAVISQKPSRDICQRGTSLTIQCQVDSQVTMMFWYRQQPGQSLTLIATANQGSEATYESGFVIDKFPISRPNLTFSTLTVSNMSPEDSSIYLCSNIASGTQYFGPGTRLLVL.